This TCR beta chain is from a study of T cell repertoires in cytomegalovirus infection. Across the study: CMV infection plus the matching HLA type was flagged by public TCR beta signatures.

Study-wide points: CMV carriers having the relevant HLA were flagged by cumulative public TCR beta family frequency. Ex vivo, HLA-C-restricted CMV-specific TCR beta clonotypes prevailed over the rest of the response.

TCRdb re-called the reads with MiXCR, one entry per CDR3 protein. Counted here are roughly 230,000 distinct CDR3 sequences, 6% to 8% occurring once; the ten biggest clones make up roughly 6%. CDR1 and CDR2 (germline): SEHNR, FQNEAQ (reference sequence). V gave up 5 bases and J gave up 0 bases, with 13 bases separating them. There are 15 residues in the CDR3. Ten or more counts support this clonotype. The antigen is unknown. The receptor's source is a human donor in good health (CMV status not recorded). Some clones in this sample may be carry-over from other donors' samples. This chain joins TRBV7-9 and TRBJ1-1; D is undetermined. Sequencing was carried out using PBMCs. CDR3 in amino acids: CASSPYLRLNTEAFF. The CDR3 DNA follows: TGTGCCAGCAGCCCCTACCTAAGGTTGAACACTGAAGCTTTCTTT.